This TCR beta chain was identified during a study of regulatory T cells in long-lasting Graves disease. Regarding time point: newly diagnosed GD, antithyroid drugs for less than 3 months. RNA from PBMCs was the source of the TCR library. CDR3 length equals 16 residues. Deletions cut 0 bases from V and 2 bases from J, with 16 bases between. The germline CDR1 and CDR2 sequences are DFQATT and SNEGSKA (reference sequence). Details on this clonotype: Since a much larger clone is just one base distant, this may be a read error.

Arm-PCR of CDR3 regions and iRepertoire HTBI primers were the basis on which TCR beta libraries were built. TCRdb redid the calling of the multiplex PCR reads with MiXCR, one entry per CDR3 protein. The table shows approximately 400,000 distinct CDR3 sequences, with 14% to 15% occurring only once. Another study also made use of these data, one on T cells in Graves' hyperthyroidism and ophthalmopathy.

The clonotype originates from a woman aged 25 to 39 with Graves disease. The chain is built from TRBV20-1 and TRBJ2-5; TRBD2 is a possible D gene (5 bases). Here the sequenced sample was peripheral blood mononuclear cells (PBMCs), taken at new diagnosis, from a patient treated with antithyroid drugs. As DNA, the CDR3 is TGCAGTGCTAGAGATTTGACTAACGGAGAACAAGAGACCCAGTACTTC. Translation: CSARDLTNGEQETQYF.